This entry concerns a single TCR beta chain. Its recognized antigen is unknown. No clone much larger than this one lies a single base away; base qualities are absent. CDR3 length: 15 amino acids, cysteine to phenylalanine. Kept here is only the CDR3 DNA, which spans 45 bases and is read in frame from base 1. Sequences SGHTA (CDR1) and FQGNSA (CDR2) are obtained from the germline V gene. Germline trimming amounts to 6 bases on V and 10 bases on J, with 11 as the count of junction bases outside the gene matches. This sample is drawn from a study of blood T cell repertoires in COVID-19 (dated by TCRdb to 2020 to 2021). For the study in its entirety: Samples covering the acute and convalescent phases of COVID-19 were provided by collaborators in the United States, Italy and Spain. Deeply sampled blood TCRbeta repertoires from subjects exposed to, actively infected with, or recovered from COVID-19 were included in the dataset. Sample metadata almost always included a de-identified subject ID, COVID-19 status, age in years and sex. The repertoires were released in a freely available public database meant as a resource for research on the immune response to SARS-CoV-2. The samples were drawn from two sources: the first 160 participants of the ongoing ImmuneRACE study, and 1,000 to 1,500 subjects contributed by 6 global collaborators. Where HLA class I and class II types were available, the types were taken from metadata supplied by the sample provider, not from assay-based typing. The prospective study material was composed of cDNA or gDNA derived from T cells, B-cell-depleted T cells, or PBMCs. Broader findings and caveats from the paper: Clinical and demographic metadata were provided uncurated, with the amount varying by source and participant.

TCRbeta CDR3 regions were amplified from genomic DNA by means of the immunoSEQ Assay, a bias-controlled multiplex PCR. The authors' analysis ran thus. The number of nucleated cells in each sample was estimated by amplification of reference gene primers within the assay. To quantify the absolute abundance of each unique TCRbeta CDR3 rearrangement, sequence reads were collapsed and filtered. For each sample, productive Simpson clonality was calculated as the square root of Simpson's diversity index over productive rearrangements. This immuneACCESS table, as held by TCRdb, lists in-frame sequences with V and J called but not all clones. Of the missing ones, under half trace to an unresolved V gene in checked studies; the others have no known cause. V, J and clone size are taken as reported in that table, and D and trimming were inferred from the DNA itself. This sample comprises 250,000 to 400,000 clones, about nine tenths of them detected only once. The ten largest clones add up to roughly 5% of the sample.

Participants in the prospective study were aged roughly 18 to 100 years, lived in 20 to 30 United States geographic areas, and enrolled through a virtual design. To assign participants to cohorts, the prospective study relied on clinical history that participants themselves reported in a screening survey and a study questionnaire. Recovered participants in ImmuneRACE Cohort 3 were defined as having two consecutive negative NP/OP PCR tests, clearance from a healthcare professional, or resolution of symptoms. In the prospective study, mobile phlebotomists collected whole blood, serum and a nasopharyngeal or oropharyngeal swab from each participant. Participants in the prospective study had the option to provide additional blood draws and questionnaires over an approximately 2-month period. Blood samples from the prospective study were shipped frozen or at room temperature prior to DNA extraction.

This receptor was taken from a man in his 60s who had recovered from COVID-19. Sequenced material: PBMCs or T cells enriched from blood (not recorded which). The rearranged segments are TRBV7-2 and TRBJ2-1, and TRBD2 aligns with 11 junction nucleotides. The CDR3 region: CASSSLSGRANEQFF. The DNA sequence reads TGTGCCAGCAGTTCTCTTAGCGGGAGGGCCAACGAGCAGTTCTTC.